This record looks at one TCR beta chain sequence and its context. The antigen is undetermined. This entry comes from a study of T cell responses to AZD1222 COVID-19 vaccine. CDR1 and CDR2 (germline): SEHNR, FQNEAQ (reference sequence). Trimming took 1 base from V and 1 from J, leaving 7 bases between them. The CDR3 consists of 14 residues. Study outcomes and limitations: Following two doses of AZD1222, Spike-specific TCR breadth and depth rose. Distributed over spike, vaccine-associated CD4 TCRs predominated at 160-218 and 743-854. As reported, nearly half of all spike-specific TCRs target variant regions that are unmutated. Donor demographics were predominantly white British with a female majority; clonal diversity may be underestimated.

The method was immunoSEQ multiplex PCR; TCRdb's version includes in-frame clones alone and lacks a portion of them. The table shows 84,000 or so clones, with roughly 89% occurring only once. V gene TRBV7-9 combines with J gene TRBJ1-1; D remains ambiguous. Sequenced here: peripheral blood, sampled on day 0 of AZD1222 vaccination. The TCR was taken from an adult in good health. The DNA of the CDR3 is TGTGCCAGCAGCTTAGAACCATCGAACACTGAAGCTTTCTTT. Amino acids: CASSLEPSNTEAFF.